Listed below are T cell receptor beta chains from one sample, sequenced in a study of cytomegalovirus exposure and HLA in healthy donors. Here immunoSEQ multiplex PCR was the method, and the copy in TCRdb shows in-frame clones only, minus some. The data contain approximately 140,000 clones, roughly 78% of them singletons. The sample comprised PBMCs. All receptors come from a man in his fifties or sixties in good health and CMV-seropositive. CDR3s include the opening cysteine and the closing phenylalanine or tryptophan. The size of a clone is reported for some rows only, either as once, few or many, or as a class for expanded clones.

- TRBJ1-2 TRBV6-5 CASTAQQGVVGYTF
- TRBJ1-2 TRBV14 CASSQDRRTGGRGYTF
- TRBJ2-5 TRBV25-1 CASSDIETQYF
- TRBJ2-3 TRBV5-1 CASSLAGTSGSAQYF
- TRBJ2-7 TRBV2 CASSRSLMGALYEQYF
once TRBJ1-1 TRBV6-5 CASSYAPSAVTEAFF
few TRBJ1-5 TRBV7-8 CASRQTSGLDQPQHF
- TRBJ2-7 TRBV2 CASTPLAETYEQYF
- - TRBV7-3 CASGQGPYEQYF
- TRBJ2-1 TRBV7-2 CASSFSHSSYNEQFF